A single sample gave rise to the 16 T cell receptor beta chains below, sequenced in a study of shared clonotypes between healthy human individuals. Profiled with immunoSEQ multiplex PCR; TCRdb holds only in-frame clones, not every one. The sample comprises 1,400,000 or so clones, approximately 98.5% of which are singletons, and 0.3% to 0.45% rests with the top ten. The sequenced sample consisted of naive CD4+ T cells sorted from blood. Documented subset: CD45RA+ positively selected. These TCRs come from a man younger than 40 in good health.

The genes are TRBV28 and TRBJ1-2, with TRBD1 identical over 8 bases. This CDR3 has 14 residues. The germline V gene has CDR1 MDHEN and CDR2 SYDVKM. The junction had 6 bases not matched to a gene; V was cut back by 5 bases and J by 4 bases. The CDR3 DNA follows: TGTGCCAGCAGTCATCAGGGGGCGAGCTATGGCTACACCTTC. It specifies CASSHQGASYGYTF.

The V and J genes are TRBV5-1 and TRBJ2-3; 8 bases are shared with TRBD1. CDR1 SGHRS and CDR2 YFSETQ come from the germline V gene. The CDR3 spans 14 residues. V shed 6 bases, J shed 6 bases, and the junction held 9 bases outside the gene matches. Here the CDR3 reads CASNLDRDRDTQYF. The DNA for the CDR3 is TGCGCCAGCAATTTGGACAGGGATCGGGATACGCAGTATTTT. The whole variable domain, remainder taken from reference TRBV5-1 and TRBJ2-3, is KAGVTQTPRYLIKTRGQQVTLSCSPISGHRSVSWYQQTPGQGLQFLFEYFSETQRNKGNFPGRFSGRQFSNSRSEMNVSTLELGDSALYLCASNLDRDRDTQYFGPGTRLTVL.

This chain joins TRBV9 and TRBJ2-5; D may be TRBD1 (5 bases). Looked up from germline, CDR1 is SGDLS and CDR2 is YYNGEE. The CDR3 contains 14 residues. Deletions cut 3 bases from V and 5 bases from J, with 14 bases between. The CDR3 sequence: CASSGGQGEETQYF. DNA of the CDR3: TGTGCCAGCAGCGGAGGTCAGGGCGAGGAGACCCAGTACTTC.

The rearrangement links TRBV28 to TRBJ2-6; tentative D call: TRBD1 (6 bases). Trimming stripped 7 bases from V and 1 base from J, with 11 bases between. This CDR3 is built from 15 residues. Germline lookup yields CDR1 MDHEN and CDR2 SYDVKM. In DNA form, the CDR3 reads TGTGCCAGCACCACGAGGGGGTCTGGGGCCAACGTCCTGACTTTC. This gives the protein CASTTRGSGANVLTF.

J is TRBJ2-7 and V is TRBV6-1; 9 positions agree with TRBD2. CDR3 size: 16 residues. The V segment lost 3 bases and the J segment 3 bases; nucleotides outside the gene matches: 9. Germline V gene lookup returns CDR1 MNHNS and CDR2 SASEGT. CDR3 sequence (DNA): TGTGCCAGCAGTGATCGCGGGGCTAGCGGGAACTACGAGCAGTACTTC. This codes for CASSDRGASGNYEQYF.

The chain has TRBV27 and TRBJ2-5; a possible D gene is TRBD2 (6 bases). CDR3 length equals 15 residues. The germline gives CDR1 MNHEY, CDR2 SMNVEV (reference sequence). V lost 7 bases and J lost 5, with 20 bases in between. CDR3 residues: CASKTFRAGAETQYF. The CDR3 coding sequence is TGTGCCAGCAAAACCTTTCGAGCGGGCGCCGAGACCCAGTACTTC.

This sequence joins TRBV5-1 and TRBJ1-1, with D possibly matching TRBD1 (5 bases). Germline V gives CDR1 SGHRS, CDR2 YFSETQ. CDR3 size: 14 residues. V was trimmed by 4 bases and J by 3 bases, leaving 13 bases between them. The CDR3 reads CASSRDQADTEAFF. The CDR3 DNA reads TGCGCCAGCAGCCGGGACCAAGCCGACACTGAAGCTTTCTTT.

As to this clone: Other nucleotide sequences from this sample produce the same CDR3. V is TRBV5-1 and J is TRBJ2-2, with TRBD2 identical over 11 bases. The trim removed 1 base at V and 1 base at J, leaving 0 bases unmatched. CDR1 and CDR2 (germline): SGHRS, YFSETQ. The CDR3 loop spans 16 amino acids. The CDR3 loop reads CASSLLAGGNTGELFF. CDR3 nucleotides: TGCGCCAGCAGCTTGCTAGCGGGAGGGAACACCGGGGAGCTGTTTTTT.

The chain recombines TRBV11-2 with TRBJ2-1, with D perhaps assigned TRBD1 or TRBD2 (5 bases each). This CDR3 comprises 15 residues. V shed 5 bases and J shed 5 bases, with 16 bases lying between them. Looked up from germline, CDR1 is SGHAT and CDR2 is FQNNGV. CDR3 amino acids: CASSILTRGHNEQFF. As DNA, the CDR3 is TGTGCCAGCAGCATACTAACCCGGGGCCACAATGAGCAGTTCTTC.

V usage is TRBV6-5 and J usage is TRBJ1-2; D ambiguous. The V gene lost 3 bases and the J gene lost 4 bases, with 15 bases spanning the gap. The CDR3 contains 15 residues. Germline loops: CDR1 MNHEY, CDR2 SVGAGI. CDR3 in DNA: TGTGCCAGCAGTTATCTCAATGGGTACGGCTATGGCTACACCTTC. It specifies CASSYLNGYGYGYTF.

The chain combines TRBV27 with TRBJ1-4; TRBD1 agrees at 9 bases. J lost 7 bases, V lost 3 bases, and 6 bases had no gene match. The CDR3 is made up of 15 amino acids. Looked up from germline, CDR1 is MNHEY and CDR2 is SMNVEV (reference sequence). Here the CDR3 DNA reads TGTGCCAGCAGTTTCCGACAGGGGGTGGGTGAAAAACTGTTTTTT. Its translation: CASSFRQGVGEKLFF.

This sequence joins TRBV4-3 and TRBJ2-1, with 15 bases that match TRBD2. The CDR3 is 16 residues long. V lost 5 bases and J lost 9; bases outside the gene matches: 8. The germline CDR1 and CDR2 sequences are LGHNA and YSLEER. This CDR3 reads CASSVGLAGGDGEQFF. The DNA for the CDR3 is TGCGCCAGCAGCGTGGGACTAGCGGGGGGCGATGGTGAGCAGTTCTTC.

The rearrangement joins TRBV18 to TRBJ2-7, with D possibly matching TRBD1 (6 bases). Germline CDR1 is KGHSH and CDR2 is LQKENI. V was cut by 2 bases and J by 0 bases, with 29 bases left in between. This CDR3 spans 21 amino acids. This chain's CDR3 is CASSPKTPGHLRIGDSYEQYF. The CDR3 DNA reads as TGTGCCAGCTCACCAAAAACCCCGGGACACCTCCGAATTGGGGACTCCTACGAGCAGTACTTC.

The gene calls are TRBV7-9 and TRBJ1-3; maybe TRBD1 (5 bases). With 5 bases removed from V and 0 bases from J, the gap between germline ends came to 14 bases. Germline assignment: CDR1 SEHNR and CDR2 FQNEAQ (reference sequence). There are 16 residues in the CDR3. Here the CDR3 DNA reads TGTGCCAGCAGCCCCCCAGGGAAGAGCTCTGGAAACACCATATATTTT. It specifies CASSPPGKSSGNTIYF.

The chain uses TRBV27 and TRBJ1-2, with a possible D match to TRBD1 (5 bases). The V and J ends lost 6 bases and 2 bases respectively, with 10 bases between them. This CDR3 is built from 13 residues. The germline CDR1 and CDR2 sequences are MNHEY and SMNVEV (reference sequence). CDR3 sequence reads: CASRYEGNYGYTF. CDR3 in DNA: TGTGCCAGCAGATACGAGGGGAACTATGGCTACACCTTC.

V is TRBV6-6 and J is TRBJ2-7; 7 positions agree with TRBD2. Germline CDR1 is MNHNY and CDR2 is SVGAGI (reference sequence). This CDR3 comprises 14 residues. After removal of 6 bases from V and 7 bases from J, the junction contained 12 bases not matched to a gene. Written as DNA, the CDR3 is TGTGCCAGCAGACCCAGGTTGGGGGGGGATGAGCAGTACTTC. Its translation is CASRPRLGGDEQYF.